Given below is one T cell receptor beta chain in context. Its cognate antigen has yet to be identified. Base qualities are not at hand, and no much larger clone is one base apart. The data originate from a study of identifying expanded T cells in peripheral blood (dated by TCRdb to the late 2010s). For the study in its entirety: Technical replicates were generated by sequencing separate aliquots of the same genomic DNA pool, and four replicates were compared pairwise. The paper as a whole reports these results and caveats: The authors expected biological variance in healthy repertoires might increase further over much longer intervals such as months to years. In all healthy donors, the variance in clone template counts between samples taken roughly 14 days apart rose significantly as total template count increased. The binomial model flagged around 1.2 differentially abundant clones between technical replicates but 15 to 17 over roughly two weeks and over 18 over roughly 4 weeks. Both the number of clones called differentially abundant and the false-positive rate were significantly reduced by the beta-binomial model across all healthy-donor time intervals.

No immune events, such as infections, were documented for the healthy donors during the collection period. To calibrate time-dependent variance in a beta-binomial model of T-cell clone differential abundance, blood repertoires from healthy donors were used as a training cohort. The training cohort was composed of around ten healthy donors, 3 female and 7 male. On average the donors were around 45 years old, and their ages spanned about 29 to 65 years. Whole blood from each healthy donor was obtained from a commercial supplier and was collected at three time points around 15 days apart. For immunosequencing, genomic DNA was extracted from whole blood that had not been sorted. CDR1 is given as MNHNY and CDR2 as SVGAGI, both from the germline V gene (reference sequence). Deletion took 4 bases off V and 5 bases off J, with a span of 11 bases between the germline ends. The CDR3 spans 13 residues, from the cysteine through the phenylalanine. The read is trimmed to its CDR3 DNA, 39 bases read in frame from base 1.

TCRbeta CDR3 regions were profiled by bias-controlled multiplex PCR amplification of genomic DNA with the immunoSEQ Assay. As for the authors' bioinformatics: The absolute abundance of each unique TCRbeta CDR3 region was quantified after sequences were collapsed and filtered. Differential abundance was assessed using a binomial (Fisher-equivalent) model and a beta-binomial model in which time-dependent variance fitted from healthy donors was added. Clones with fewer than 5 combined templates were removed, and differential abundance was called for clones with a Benjamini-Hochberg FDR below 0.01. Using the form v = (b*log(k)+a)^2, the beta-binomial variance was modeled as a function of the total template count across the two samples. Held by TCRdb, this immuneACCESS table contains in-frame sequences only and omits some clones. Under half of the omission traces to an unresolved V gene where checked; the cause of the rest is unknown. V, J and clone size are taken as reported in that table, and D and trimming were inferred from the DNA itself. In this sample the table shows some 120,000 clones, 84% of which occur a single time. Clones ranked in the top ten supply approximately 3% of the sample.

The TCR originated in a person aged 18 to 75 in good health. The sample taken for sequencing was blood. Recombination joined TRBV6-6 with TRBJ1-2; too little of a D gene remains to name it. The CDR3 region: CASSFTEYYGYTF. The nucleotide sequence is given as TGTGCCAGCAGTTTCACAGAGTATTATGGCTACACCTTC.